This T cell receptor (beta chain) comes out of a study of T cell responses to AZD1222 COVID-19 vaccine. The method was immunoSEQ multiplex PCR; TCRdb's version includes in-frame clones alone and lacks a portion of them. The sample lists some 140,000 clones, 80% to 95% seen once, with roughly 7.1% in the top ten. The specimen was peripheral blood, collected 28 days after the second AZD1222 dose. The clonotype comes from an adult who received the AZD1222 COVID-19 vaccine.

The CDR3 here is CASSFRDRLNTEAFF. The CDR3 bases are TGTGCCAGCAGCTTCCGGGACAGGCTGAACACTGAAGCTTTCTTT. The chain recombines TRBV27 with TRBJ1-1, with 8 bases lining up with TRBD1. The germline CDR1 and CDR2 sequences are MNHEY and SMNVEV (reference sequence). This CDR3 region has 15 residues. Unmatched junction bases numbered 6, after V lost 6 bases and J lost 0 bases.